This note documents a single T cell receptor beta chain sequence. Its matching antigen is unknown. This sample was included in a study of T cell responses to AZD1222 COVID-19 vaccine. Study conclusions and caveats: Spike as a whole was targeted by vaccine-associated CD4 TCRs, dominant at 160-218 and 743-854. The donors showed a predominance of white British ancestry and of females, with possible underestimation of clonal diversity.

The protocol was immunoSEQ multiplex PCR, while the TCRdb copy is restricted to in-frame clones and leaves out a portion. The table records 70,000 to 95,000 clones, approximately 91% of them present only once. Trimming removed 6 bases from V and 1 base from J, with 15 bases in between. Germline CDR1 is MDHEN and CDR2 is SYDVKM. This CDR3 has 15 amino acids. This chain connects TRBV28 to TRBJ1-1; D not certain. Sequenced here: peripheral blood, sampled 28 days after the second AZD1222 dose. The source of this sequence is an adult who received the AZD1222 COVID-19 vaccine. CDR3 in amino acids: CASSRPQTGNTEAFF. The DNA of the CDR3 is TGTGCCAGCAGCCGCCCCCAGACGGGGAACACTGAAGCTTTCTTT.